This record looks at one TCR beta chain sequence and its context. What it recognizes is unknown. This record belongs to a study of human T cells and chemical hapten exposure. Study-wide context: Small differences in pooled library volume mainly drove the variation in TCR yields per sample.

V shed 0 bases, J shed 5 bases, and the junction held 6 bases outside the gene matches. The CDR3 spans 15 residues. Each cDNA molecule in the library carried unique molecular identifiers. TCRdb itself ran the reads through MiXCR, one entry per CDR3 protein. Of more than 950 distinct CDR3 sequences listed, about four fifths are singletons. Researchers extracted total RNA from unfractionated whole blood. Study-level results: With DPC sensitization, TCRs exceeding 1 in 1000 frequency showed no change.

The rearrangement joins TRBV12-3 or TRBV12-4 to TRBJ1-2; TRBD1 matches 7 bases. The TCR originated in a human donor with alopecia, or a healthy volunteer (not recorded which). Some clones in this sample may be carry-over from other donors' samples. This table probably holds off-target reads from a library built for another chain. Sequences were obtained from whole blood. The CDR3 loop is CASSLADRDYYGYTF. In DNA, the CDR3 is TGTGCCAGCAGTTTAGCTGACAGGGATTATTATGGCTACACCTTC.